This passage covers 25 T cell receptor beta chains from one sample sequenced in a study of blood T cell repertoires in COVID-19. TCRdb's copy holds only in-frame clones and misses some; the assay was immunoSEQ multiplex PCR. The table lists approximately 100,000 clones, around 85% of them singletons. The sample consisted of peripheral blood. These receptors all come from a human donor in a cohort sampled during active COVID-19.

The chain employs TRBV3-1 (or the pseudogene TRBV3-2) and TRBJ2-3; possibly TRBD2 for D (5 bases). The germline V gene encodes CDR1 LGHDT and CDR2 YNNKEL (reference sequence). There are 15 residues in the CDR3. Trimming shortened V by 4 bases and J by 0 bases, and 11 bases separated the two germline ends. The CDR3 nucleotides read TGTGCCAGCAGCCTTATAAGCGGCAGCACAGATACGCAGTATTTT. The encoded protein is CASSLISGSTDTQYF.

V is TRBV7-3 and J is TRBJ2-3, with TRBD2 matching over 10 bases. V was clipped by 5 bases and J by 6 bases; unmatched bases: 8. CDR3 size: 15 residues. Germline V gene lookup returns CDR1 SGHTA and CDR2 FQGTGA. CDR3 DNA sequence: TGTGCCAGCAGCCATAGCGGGGGGCCGGGGGATACGCAGTATTTT. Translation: CASSHSGGPGDTQYF. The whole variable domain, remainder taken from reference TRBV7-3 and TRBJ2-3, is GAGVSQTPSNKVTEKGKYVELRCDPISGHTALYWYRQSLGQGPEFLIYFQGTGAADDSGLPNDRFFAVRPEGSVSTLKIQRTERGDSAVYLCASSHSGGPGDTQYFGPGTRLTVL.

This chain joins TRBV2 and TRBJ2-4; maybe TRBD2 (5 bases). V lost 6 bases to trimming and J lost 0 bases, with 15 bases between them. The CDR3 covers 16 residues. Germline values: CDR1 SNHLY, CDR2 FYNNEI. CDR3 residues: CASRAGDNLAKNIQYF. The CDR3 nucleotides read TGTGCCAGCAGGGCGGGCGATAACTTAGCCAAAAACATTCAGTACTTC.

DNA for the CDR3: TGTGCCAGCAGTGAATGGGCTAGGGGTCCTAATGAAAAACTGTTTTTT. The encoded protein is CASSEWARGPNEKLFF. The J gene is TRBJ1-4, the V gene TRBV25-1; D perhaps matches TRBD1 (5 bases). The V and J ends lost 1 base and 3 bases respectively, with 12 bases between them. Germline CDR1 MGHDK, CDR2 SYGVNS. This CDR3 comprises 16 residues. Variable domain in full (rest from reference TRBV25-1 and TRBJ1-4): EADIYQTPRYLVIGTGKKITLECSQTMGHDKMYWYQQDPGMELHLIHYSYGVNSTEKGDLSSESTVSRIRTEHFPLTLESARPSHTSQYLCASSEWARGPNEKLFFGSGTQLSVL.

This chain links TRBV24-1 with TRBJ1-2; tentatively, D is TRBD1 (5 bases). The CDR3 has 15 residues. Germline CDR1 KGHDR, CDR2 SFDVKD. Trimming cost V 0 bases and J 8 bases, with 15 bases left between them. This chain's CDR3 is CATSDLNGAPEGYTF. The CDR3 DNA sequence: TGTGCCACCAGTGATTTGAATGGGGCCCCGGAGGGCTACACCTTC.

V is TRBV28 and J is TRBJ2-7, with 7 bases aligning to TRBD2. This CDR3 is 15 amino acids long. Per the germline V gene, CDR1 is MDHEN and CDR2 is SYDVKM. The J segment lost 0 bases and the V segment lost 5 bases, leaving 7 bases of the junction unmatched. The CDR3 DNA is TGTGCCAGCAGTCTCTGGCTAGCGGACTCCTACGAGCAGTACTTC. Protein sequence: CASSLWLADSYEQYF.

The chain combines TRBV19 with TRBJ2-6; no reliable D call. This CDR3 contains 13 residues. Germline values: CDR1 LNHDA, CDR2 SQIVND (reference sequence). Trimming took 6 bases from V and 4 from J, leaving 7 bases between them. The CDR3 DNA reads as TGTGCCAGTAGCGTCTCGGGGGCCAACGTCCTGACTTTC. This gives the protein CASSVSGANVLTF.

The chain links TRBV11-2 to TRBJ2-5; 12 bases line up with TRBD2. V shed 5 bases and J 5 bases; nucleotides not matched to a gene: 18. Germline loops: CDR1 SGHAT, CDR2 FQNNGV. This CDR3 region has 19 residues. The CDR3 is CASSQHGTSGLGRKETQYF. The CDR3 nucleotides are TGTGCCAGCAGCCAACACGGGACTAGCGGGCTAGGTAGGAAGGAGACCCAGTACTTC.

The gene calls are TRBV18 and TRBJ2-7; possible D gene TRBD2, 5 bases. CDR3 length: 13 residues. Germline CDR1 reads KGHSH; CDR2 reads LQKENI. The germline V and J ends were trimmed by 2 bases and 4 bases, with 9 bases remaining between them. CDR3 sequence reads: CASSPFGNYEQYF. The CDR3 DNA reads TGTGCCAGCTCACCATTCGGGAATTACGAGCAGTACTTC.

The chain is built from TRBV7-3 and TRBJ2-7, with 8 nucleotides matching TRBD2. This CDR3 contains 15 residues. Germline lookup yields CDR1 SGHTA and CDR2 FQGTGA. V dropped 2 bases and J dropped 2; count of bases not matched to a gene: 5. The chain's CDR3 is CASSLFGGATYEQYF. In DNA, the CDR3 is TGTGCCAGCAGCTTATTCGGGGGGGCTACCTACGAGCAGTACTTC. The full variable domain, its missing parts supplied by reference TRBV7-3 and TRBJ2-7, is GAGVSQTPSNKVTEKGKYVELRCDPISGHTALYWYRQSLGQGPEFLIYFQGTGAADDSGLPNDRFFAVRPEGSVSTLKIQRTERGDSAVYLCASSLFGGATYEQYFGPGTRLTVT.

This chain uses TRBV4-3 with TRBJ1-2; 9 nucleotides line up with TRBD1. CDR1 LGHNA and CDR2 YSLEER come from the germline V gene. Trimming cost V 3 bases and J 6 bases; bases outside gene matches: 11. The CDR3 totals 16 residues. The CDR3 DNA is TGCGCCAGCAGCCAGGCTCACACAGGGGGCTCCGATGGCTACACCTTC. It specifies CASSQAHTGGSDGYTF.

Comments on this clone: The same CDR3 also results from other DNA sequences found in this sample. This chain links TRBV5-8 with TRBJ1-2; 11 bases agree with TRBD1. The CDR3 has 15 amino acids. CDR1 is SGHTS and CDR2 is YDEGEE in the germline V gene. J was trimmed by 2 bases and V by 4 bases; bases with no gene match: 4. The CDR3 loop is CASSLGQGANYGYTF. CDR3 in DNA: TGTGCCAGCAGCCTTGGACAGGGGGCCAACTATGGCTACACCTTC. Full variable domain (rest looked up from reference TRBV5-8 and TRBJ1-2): EAGVTQSPTHLIKTRGQQATLRCSPISGHTSVYWYQQALGLGLQFLLWYDEGEERNRGNFPPRFSGRQFPNYSSELNVNALELEDSALYLCASSLGQGANYGYTFGSGTRLTVV.

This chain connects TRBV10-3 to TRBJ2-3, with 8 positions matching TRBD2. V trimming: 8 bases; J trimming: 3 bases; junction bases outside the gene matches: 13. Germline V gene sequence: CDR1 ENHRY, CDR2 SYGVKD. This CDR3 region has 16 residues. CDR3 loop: CAISGRGAASTDTQYF. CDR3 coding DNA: TGTGCCATCTCCGGGAGGGGAGCGGCGTCAACAGATACGCAGTATTTT.

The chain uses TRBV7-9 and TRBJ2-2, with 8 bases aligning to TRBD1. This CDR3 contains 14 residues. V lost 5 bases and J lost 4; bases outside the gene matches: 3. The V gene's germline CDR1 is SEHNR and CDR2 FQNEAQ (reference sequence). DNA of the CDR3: TGTGCCAGCAGCCCGACAGGGGTCACCGGGGAGCTGTTTTTT. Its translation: CASSPTGVTGELFF.

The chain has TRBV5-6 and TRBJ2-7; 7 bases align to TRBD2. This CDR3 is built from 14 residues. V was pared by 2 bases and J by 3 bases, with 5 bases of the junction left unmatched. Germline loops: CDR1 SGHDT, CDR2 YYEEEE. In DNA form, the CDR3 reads TGTGCCAGCAGCTTTTCCGGCGGGAGCTACGAGCAGTACTTC. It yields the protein CASSFSGGSYEQYF. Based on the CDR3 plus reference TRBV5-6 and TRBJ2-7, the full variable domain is DAGVTQSPTHLIKTRGQQVTLRCSPKSGHDTVSWYQQALGQGPQFIFQYYEEEERQRGNFPDRFSGHQFPNYSSELNVNALLLGDSALYLCASSFSGGSYEQYFGPGTRLTVT.

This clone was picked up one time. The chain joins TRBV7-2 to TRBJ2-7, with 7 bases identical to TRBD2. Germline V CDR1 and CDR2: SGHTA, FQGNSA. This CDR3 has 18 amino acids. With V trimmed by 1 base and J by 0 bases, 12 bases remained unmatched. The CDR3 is CASSLGASGLTSSYEQYF. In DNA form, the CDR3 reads TGTGCCAGCAGCTTAGGGGCTAGCGGACTAACAAGCTCCTACGAGCAGTACTTC.

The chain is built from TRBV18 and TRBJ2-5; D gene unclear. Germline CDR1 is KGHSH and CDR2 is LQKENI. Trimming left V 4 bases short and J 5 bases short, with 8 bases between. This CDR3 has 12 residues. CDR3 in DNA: TGTGCCAGCTCACTCGGCAGGGAGACCCAGTACTTC. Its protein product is CASSLGRETQYF.

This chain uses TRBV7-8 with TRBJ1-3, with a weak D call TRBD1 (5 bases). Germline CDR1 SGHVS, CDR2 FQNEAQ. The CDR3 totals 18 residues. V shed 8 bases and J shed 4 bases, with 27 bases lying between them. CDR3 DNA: TGTGCCAGCGGCCCGTTGGGAGGGGCCATACATGGGGGAAACACCATATATTTT. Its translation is CASGPLGGAIHGGNTIYF.

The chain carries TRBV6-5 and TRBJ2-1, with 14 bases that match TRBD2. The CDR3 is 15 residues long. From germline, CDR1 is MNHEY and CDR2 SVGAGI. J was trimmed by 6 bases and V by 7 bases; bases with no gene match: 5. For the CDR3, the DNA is TGTGCCAGCAAGTACGGGACTAGCGGGGGCAATGAGCAGTTCTTC. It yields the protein CASKYGTSGGNEQFF.

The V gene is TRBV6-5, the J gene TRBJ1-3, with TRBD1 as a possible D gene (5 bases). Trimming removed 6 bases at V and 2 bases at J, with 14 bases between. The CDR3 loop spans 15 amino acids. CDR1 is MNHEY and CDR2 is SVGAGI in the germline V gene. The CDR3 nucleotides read TGTGCCAGCAGCGACCTTCAGGGTGCTGGAAACACCATATATTTT. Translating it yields CASSDLQGAGNTIYF.

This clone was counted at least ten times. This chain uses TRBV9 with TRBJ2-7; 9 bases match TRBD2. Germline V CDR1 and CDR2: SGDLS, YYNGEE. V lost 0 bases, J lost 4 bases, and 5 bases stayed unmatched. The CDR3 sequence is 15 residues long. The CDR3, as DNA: TGTGCCAGCAGCGTAGAGCCTAGCGGGGTTTACGAGCAGTACTTC. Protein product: CASSVEPSGVYEQYF.

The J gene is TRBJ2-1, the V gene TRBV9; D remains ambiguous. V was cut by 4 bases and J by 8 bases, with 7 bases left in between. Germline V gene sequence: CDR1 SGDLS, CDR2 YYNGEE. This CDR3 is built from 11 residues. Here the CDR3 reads CASSTVDEQFF. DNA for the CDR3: TGTGCCAGCAGCACAGTGGATGAGCAGTTCTTC.

CDR3 bases: TGTGCCAGCAGCCCGACGGGACAGGGCCTAGCCAAAAACATTCAGTACTTC. Translation: CASSPTGQGLAKNIQYF. V is TRBV11-2 and J is TRBJ2-4, with 9 positions matching TRBD1. The CDR3 is 17 residues long. V was pared by 5 bases and J by 0 bases, with 8 bases of the junction left unmatched. Germline CDR1 reads SGHAT; CDR2 reads FQNNGV.

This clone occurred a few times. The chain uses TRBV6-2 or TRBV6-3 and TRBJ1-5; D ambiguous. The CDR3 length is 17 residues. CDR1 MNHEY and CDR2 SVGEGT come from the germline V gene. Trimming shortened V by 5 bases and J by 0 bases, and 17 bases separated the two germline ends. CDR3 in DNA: TGTGCCAGCAGTGGGAGGATAGGAGGGAGTAGCAATCAGCCCCAGCATTTT. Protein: CASSGRIGGSSNQPQHF.

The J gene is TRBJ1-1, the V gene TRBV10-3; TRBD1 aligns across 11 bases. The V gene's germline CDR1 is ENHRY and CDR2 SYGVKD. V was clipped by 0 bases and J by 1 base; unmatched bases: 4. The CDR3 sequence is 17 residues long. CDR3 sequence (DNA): TGTGCCATCAGTGAGTCGATGGACAGGGGGCCGAACACTGAAGCTTTCTTT. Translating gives CAISESMDRGPNTEAFF.